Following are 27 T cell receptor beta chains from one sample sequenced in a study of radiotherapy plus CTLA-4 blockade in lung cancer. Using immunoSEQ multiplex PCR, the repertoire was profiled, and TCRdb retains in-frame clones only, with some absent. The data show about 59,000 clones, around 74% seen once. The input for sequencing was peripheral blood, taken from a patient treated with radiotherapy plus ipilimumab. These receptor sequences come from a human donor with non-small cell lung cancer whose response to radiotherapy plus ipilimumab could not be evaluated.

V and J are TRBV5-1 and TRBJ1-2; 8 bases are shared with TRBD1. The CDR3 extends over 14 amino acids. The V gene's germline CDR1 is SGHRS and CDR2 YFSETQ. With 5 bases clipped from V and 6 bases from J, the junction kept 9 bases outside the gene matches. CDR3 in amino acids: CASRHGDRRDGYTF. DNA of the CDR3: TGCGCCAGCAGACATGGGGACAGGAGAGATGGCTACACCTTC.

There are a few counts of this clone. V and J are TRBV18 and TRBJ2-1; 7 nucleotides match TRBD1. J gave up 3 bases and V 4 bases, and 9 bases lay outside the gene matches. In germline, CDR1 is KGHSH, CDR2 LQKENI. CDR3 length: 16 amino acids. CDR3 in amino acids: CASSQPTGALYNEQFF. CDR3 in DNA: TGTGCCAGCTCACAACCAACAGGGGCTCTCTACAATGAGCAGTTCTTC.

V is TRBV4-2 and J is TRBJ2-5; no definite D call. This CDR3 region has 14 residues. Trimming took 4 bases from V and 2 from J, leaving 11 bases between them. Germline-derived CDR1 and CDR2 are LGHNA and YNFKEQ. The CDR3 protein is CASSPSSLQETQYF. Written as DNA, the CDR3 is TGTGCCAGCAGCCCATCTAGTCTTCAAGAGACCCAGTACTTC.

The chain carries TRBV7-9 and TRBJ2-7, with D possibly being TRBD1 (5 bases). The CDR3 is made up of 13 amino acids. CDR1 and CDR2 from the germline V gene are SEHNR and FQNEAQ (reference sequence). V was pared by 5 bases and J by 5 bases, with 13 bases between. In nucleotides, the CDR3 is TGTGCCAGCAGCACAAGGGGTCCTGACGAGCAGTACTTC. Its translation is CASSTRGPDEQYF.

In DNA form, the CDR3 reads TGTGCCACCCGGAGCGGGGAGGTTTGGGGCGGGCCCTTACCCTACGAGCAGTACTTC. Translated, it gives CATRSGEVWGGPLPYEQYF. The chain links TRBV28 to TRBJ2-7; 7 nucleotides match TRBD2. The CDR3 contains 19 residues. V lost 10 bases and J lost 2; bases outside the gene matches: 26. Germline assignment: CDR1 MDHEN and CDR2 SYDVKM.

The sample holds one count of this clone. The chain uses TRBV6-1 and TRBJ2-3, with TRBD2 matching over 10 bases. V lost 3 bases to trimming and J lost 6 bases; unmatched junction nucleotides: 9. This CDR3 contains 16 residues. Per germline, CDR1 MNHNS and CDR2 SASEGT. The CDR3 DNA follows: TGTGCCAGCAGTGACGGTCTAGCGGGGGACAAGGATACGCAGTATTTT. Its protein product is CASSDGLAGDKDTQYF.

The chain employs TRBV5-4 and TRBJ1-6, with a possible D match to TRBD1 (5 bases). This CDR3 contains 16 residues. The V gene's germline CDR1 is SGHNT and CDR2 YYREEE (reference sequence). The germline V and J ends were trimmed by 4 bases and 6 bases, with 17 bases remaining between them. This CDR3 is CASSLGGGAPNSPLHF. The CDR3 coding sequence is TGTGCCAGCAGCCTGGGGGGAGGAGCCCCTAATTCACCCCTCCACTTT. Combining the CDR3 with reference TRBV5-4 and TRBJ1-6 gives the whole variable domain ETGVTQSPTHLIKTRGQQVTLRCSSQSGHNTVSWYQQALGQGPQFIFQYYREEENGRGNFPPRFSGLQFPNYSSELNVNALELDDSALYLCASSLGGGAPNSPLHFGNGTRLTVT.

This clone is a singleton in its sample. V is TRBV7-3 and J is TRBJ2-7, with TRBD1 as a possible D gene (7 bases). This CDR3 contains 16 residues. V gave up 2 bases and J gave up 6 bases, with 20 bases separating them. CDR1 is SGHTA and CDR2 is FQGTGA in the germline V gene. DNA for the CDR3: TGTGCCAGCAGCTTACAAAGGAGGGGGCGAGTCTTCGAGCAGTACTTC. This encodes CASSLQRRGRVFEQYF.

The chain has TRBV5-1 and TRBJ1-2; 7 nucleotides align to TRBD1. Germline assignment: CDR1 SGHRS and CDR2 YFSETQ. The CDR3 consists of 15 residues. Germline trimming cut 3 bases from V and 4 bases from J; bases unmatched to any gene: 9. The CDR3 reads CASSSGGHSGYGYTF. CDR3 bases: TGCGCCAGCAGCTCAGGGGGTCATAGTGGCTATGGCTACACCTTC.

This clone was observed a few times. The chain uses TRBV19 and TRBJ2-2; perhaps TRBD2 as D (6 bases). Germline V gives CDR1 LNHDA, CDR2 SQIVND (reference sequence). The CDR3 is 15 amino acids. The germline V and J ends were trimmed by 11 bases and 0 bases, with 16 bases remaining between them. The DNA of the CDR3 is TGTGCCGTCAGGGCGGGACTTACGAACACCGGGGAGCTGTTTTTT. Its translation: CAVRAGLTNTGELFF.

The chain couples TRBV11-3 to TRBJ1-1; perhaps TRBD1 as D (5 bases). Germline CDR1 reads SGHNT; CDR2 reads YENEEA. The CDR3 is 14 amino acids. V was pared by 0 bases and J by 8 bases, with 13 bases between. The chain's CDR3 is CASSLDGSAGEAFF. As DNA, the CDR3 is TGTGCCAGCAGCTTAGATGGGTCGGCAGGGGAAGCTTTCTTT.

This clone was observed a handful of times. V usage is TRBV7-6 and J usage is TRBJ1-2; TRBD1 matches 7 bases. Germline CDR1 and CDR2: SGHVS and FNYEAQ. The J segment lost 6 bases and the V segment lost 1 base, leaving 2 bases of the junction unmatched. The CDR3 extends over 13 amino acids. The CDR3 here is CASSLDGTDGYTF. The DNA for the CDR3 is TGTGCCAGCAGCTTAGACGGGACAGATGGCTACACCTTC.

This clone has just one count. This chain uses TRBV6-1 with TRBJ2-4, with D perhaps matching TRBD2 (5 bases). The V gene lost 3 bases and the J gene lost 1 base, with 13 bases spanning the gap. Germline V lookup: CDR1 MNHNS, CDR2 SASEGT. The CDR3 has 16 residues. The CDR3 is CASSDRGDGAKNIQYF. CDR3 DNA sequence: TGTGCCAGCAGTGACCGGGGTGATGGGGCCAAAAACATTCAGTACTTC.

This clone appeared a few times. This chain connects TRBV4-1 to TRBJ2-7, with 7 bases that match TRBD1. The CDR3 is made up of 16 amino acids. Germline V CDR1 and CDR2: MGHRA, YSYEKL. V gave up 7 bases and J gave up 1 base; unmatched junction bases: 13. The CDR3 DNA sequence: TGCGCCAGCAAACCGACTACAGGGGTAAAGTCCTACGAGCAGTACTTC. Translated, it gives CASKPTTGVKSYEQYF.

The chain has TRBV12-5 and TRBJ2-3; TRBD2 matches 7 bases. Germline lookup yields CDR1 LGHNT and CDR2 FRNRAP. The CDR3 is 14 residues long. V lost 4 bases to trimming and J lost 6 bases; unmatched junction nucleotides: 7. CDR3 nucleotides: TGTGCTAGTGGTTCCCCCAGACTAGCCGATACGCAGTATTTT. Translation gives CASGSPRLADTQYF.

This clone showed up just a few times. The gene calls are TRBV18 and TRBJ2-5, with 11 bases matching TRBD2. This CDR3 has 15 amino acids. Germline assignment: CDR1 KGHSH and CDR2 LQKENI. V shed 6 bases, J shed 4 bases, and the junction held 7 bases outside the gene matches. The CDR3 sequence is CASSKLAGESETQYF. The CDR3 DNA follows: TGTGCCAGCTCGAAACTAGCGGGGGAGTCAGAGACCCAGTACTTC.

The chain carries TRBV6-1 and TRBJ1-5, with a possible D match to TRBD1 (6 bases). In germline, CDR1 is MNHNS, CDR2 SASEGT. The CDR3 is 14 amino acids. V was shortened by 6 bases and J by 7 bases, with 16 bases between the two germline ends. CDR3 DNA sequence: TGTGCCAGCAGCGCCCCCGGGGGGCTCCAGCCCCAGCATTTT. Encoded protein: CASSAPGGLQPQHF.

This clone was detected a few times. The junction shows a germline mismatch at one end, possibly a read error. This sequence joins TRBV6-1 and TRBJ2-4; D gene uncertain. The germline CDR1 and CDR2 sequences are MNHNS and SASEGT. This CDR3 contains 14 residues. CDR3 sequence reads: CASSEARSSYIQYF. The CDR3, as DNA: TGTGCCAGCAGCGAAGCGCGTTCCTCTTACATTCAGTACTTC.

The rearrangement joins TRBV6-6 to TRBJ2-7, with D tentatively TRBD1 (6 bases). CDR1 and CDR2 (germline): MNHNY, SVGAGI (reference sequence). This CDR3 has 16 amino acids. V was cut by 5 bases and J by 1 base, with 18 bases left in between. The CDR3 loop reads CASSGLQGSSSYEQYF. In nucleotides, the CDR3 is TGTGCCAGCAGTGGATTACAGGGCAGTTCATCCTACGAGCAGTACTTC.

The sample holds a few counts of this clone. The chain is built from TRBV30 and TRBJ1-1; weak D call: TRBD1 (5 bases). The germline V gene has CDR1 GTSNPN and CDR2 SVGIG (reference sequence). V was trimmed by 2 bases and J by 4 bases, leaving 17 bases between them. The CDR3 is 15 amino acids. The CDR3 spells CAWSSRRGTGTEAFF. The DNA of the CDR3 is TGTGCCTGGAGTTCCCGACGGGGGACGGGCACTGAAGCTTTCTTT.

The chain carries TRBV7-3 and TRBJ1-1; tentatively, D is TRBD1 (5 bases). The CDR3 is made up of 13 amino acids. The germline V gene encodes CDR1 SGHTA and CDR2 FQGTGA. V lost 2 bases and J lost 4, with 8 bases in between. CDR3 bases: TGTGCCAGCAGCTTACCAGGGATCACTGAAGCTTTCTTT. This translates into CASSLPGITEAFF.

The CDR3 region is CASRPQVGEQETQYF. The CDR3 nucleotides read TGCGCCAGCAGACCACAGGTTGGGGAACAAGAGACCCAGTACTTC. The chain is built from TRBV5-1 and TRBJ2-5, with TRBD1 as a possible D gene (5 bases). V was cut by 5 bases and J by 2 bases, with 16 bases left in between. This CDR3 spans 15 amino acids. Germline CDR1 and CDR2: SGHRS and YFSETQ.

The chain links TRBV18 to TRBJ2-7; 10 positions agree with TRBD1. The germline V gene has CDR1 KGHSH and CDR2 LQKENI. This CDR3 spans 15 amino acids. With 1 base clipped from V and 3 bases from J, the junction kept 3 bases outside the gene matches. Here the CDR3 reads CASSPRQGAGYEQYF. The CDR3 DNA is TGTGCCAGCTCACCACGACAGGGGGCGGGCTACGAGCAGTACTTC.

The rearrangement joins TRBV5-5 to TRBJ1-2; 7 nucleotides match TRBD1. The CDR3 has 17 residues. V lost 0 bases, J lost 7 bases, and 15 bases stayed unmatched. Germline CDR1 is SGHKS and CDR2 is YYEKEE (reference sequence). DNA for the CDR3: TGTGCCAGCAGCTTGGCGCAGGGGGGCGGTGGAGGCGGTGGCTACACCTTC. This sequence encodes CASSLAQGGGGGGGYTF.

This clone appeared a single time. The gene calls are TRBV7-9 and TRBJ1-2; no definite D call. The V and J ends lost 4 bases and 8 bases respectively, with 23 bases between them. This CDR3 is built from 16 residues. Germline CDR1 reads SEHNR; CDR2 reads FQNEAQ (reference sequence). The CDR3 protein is CASSSNLLPGPGGYTF. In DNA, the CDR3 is TGTGCCAGCAGCTCTAACCTGCTCCCGGGCCCGGGAGGCTACACCTTC.

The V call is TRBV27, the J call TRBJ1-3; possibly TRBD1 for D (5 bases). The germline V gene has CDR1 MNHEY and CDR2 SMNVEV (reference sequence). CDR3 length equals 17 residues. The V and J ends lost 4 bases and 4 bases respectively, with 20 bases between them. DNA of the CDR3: TGTGCCAGCAGTTCCCATATTTCAGGGCTGACCGGAAACACCATATATTTT. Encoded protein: CASSSHISGLTGNTIYF.

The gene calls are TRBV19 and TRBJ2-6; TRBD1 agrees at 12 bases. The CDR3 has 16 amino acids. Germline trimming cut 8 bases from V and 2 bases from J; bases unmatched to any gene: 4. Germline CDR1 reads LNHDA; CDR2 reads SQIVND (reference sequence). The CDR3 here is CASLRDRGPGANVLTF. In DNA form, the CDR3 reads TGTGCCAGTTTGAGGGACAGGGGGCCTGGGGCCAACGTCCTGACTTTC.